These T cell receptor beta chains were read from a single sample in a study of blood T cell repertoires in COVID-19. TCRdb's copy holds only in-frame clones and misses some; the assay was immunoSEQ multiplex PCR. This sample yields some 500,000 clones, of which roughly 88% are seen a single time; 1.5% to 2% belongs to the top ten. The sample was PBMCs or T cells enriched from blood (not recorded which). These receptors were collected from a woman between 35 and 50 years old who had recovered from COVID-19. CDR3s include the opening cysteine and the closing phenylalanine or tryptophan. Each record gives: D gene, V gene, J gene, clone size, CDR3 DNA, CDR3 protein. The D gene is left open where the match is weak. The size entry is marked missing in some rows and otherwise reads once, few, many or a size class.

D: NA; V: TRBV21-1; J: TRBJ2-5; size: NA; DNA: TGTGCCAGTACACTCACCGGGACAGGGGTCCGGGAGACCCAGTACTTC; CDR3: CASTLTGTGVRETQYF
D: NA; V: TRBV25-1; J: TRBJ1-5; size: NA; DNA: TGTGCCAGCAGTGAAACAGTGATAGACAATCAGCCCCAGCATTTT; CDR3: CASSETVIDNQPQHF
D: TRBD2; V: TRBV11-2; J: TRBJ2-1; size: once; DNA: TGTGCCAGCAGCTTAGATTGGGGGACTAGCGGCTCTTTCCCCTACAATGAGCAGTTCTTC; CDR3: CASSLDWGTSGSFPYNEQFF
D: TRBD1; V: TRBV18; J: TRBJ1-5; size: NA; DNA: TGTGCCAGCTCACCATACAGGGGTGATCAGCCCCAGCATTTT; CDR3: CASSPYRGDQPQHF
D: NA; V: TRBV7-8; J: TRBJ2-3; size: NA; DNA: TGTGCCAGCAGCTTACCTTACAGGGTTAACGGCACAGATACGCAGTATTTT; CDR3: CASSLPYRVNGTDTQYF
D: TRBD1; V: TRBV29-1; J: TRBJ2-7; size: NA; DNA: TGCAGCGTTGGACAGGGGGTTGGCTACGAGCAGTACTTC; CDR3: CSVGQGVGYEQYF
D: TRBD2; V: TRBV9; J: TRBJ2-3; size: once; DNA: TGTGCCAGCAGCGCCTTAACTAGCGGGAGTGGCACAGATACGCAGTATTTT; CDR3: CASSALTSGSGTDTQYF
D: TRBD1; V: TRBV6-2/TRBV6-3; J: TRBJ2-7; size: few; DNA: TGTGCCAGCAGTTACCTCAGACAGGGCTTCTACGAGCAGTACTTC; CDR3: CASSYLRQGFYEQYF
D: NA; V: TRBV21-1; J: TRBJ1-4; size: NA; DNA: TGTGCCAGCAGCCCGGGACAGGGAGGACTGAGTGAAAAACTGTTTTTT; CDR3: CASSPGQGGLSEKLFF
D: TRBD1; V: TRBV10-1; J: TRBJ1-1; size: NA; DNA: TGCGCCAGCAGTCCACGAACAGGGGAATCTGAAGCTTTCTTT; CDR3: CASSPRTGESEAFF
D: TRBD1; V: TRBV9; J: TRBJ2-1; size: NA; DNA: TGTGCCAGCAGCGCCCCGATAACCGGGACAGGGGACAATGAGCAGTTCTTC; CDR3: CASSAPITGTGDNEQFF
D: NA; V: TRBV6-5; J: TRBJ1-5; size: NA; DNA: TGTGCCAGCAGTTACTCGTCGGCAGGGGGCAATCAGCCCCAGCATTTT; CDR3: CASSYSSAGGNQPQHF
D: NA; V: TRBV27; J: TRBJ1-4; size: NA; DNA: TGTGCCAGCAGTTTATGGAGAGCTGAAAAACTGTTTTTT; CDR3: CASSLWRAEKLFF
D: NA; V: TRBV6-2/TRBV6-3; J: TRBJ2-7; size: NA; DNA: TGTGCCAGCAGTTATGTGCTATCCTACGAGCAGTACTTC; CDR3: CASSYVLSYEQYF
D: NA; V: TRBV29-1; J: TRBJ2-7; size: NA; DNA: TGCAGCGCATCAAGGAGATCCCCCTACGAGCAGTACTTC; CDR3: CSASRRSPYEQYF
D: NA; V: TRBV4-3; J: TRBJ1-2; size: NA; DNA: TGCGCCAGCAGCCAAGACTCCAGACAGGTGGACTATGGCTACACCTTC; CDR3: CASSQDSRQVDYGYTF
D: NA; V: TRBV5-5; J: TRBJ1-5; size: NA; DNA: TGTGCCAGCAGCTGGGACATGGGAAATCAGCCCCAGCATTTT; CDR3: CASSWDMGNQPQHF
D: NA; V: TRBV12-3/TRBV12-4; J: TRBJ1-2; size: NA; DNA: TGTGCCAGCAGTTTCATCTATGGCTACACCTTC; CDR3: CASSFIYGYTF
D: NA; V: TRBV6-5; J: TRBJ2-1; size: NA; DNA: TGTGCCAGCAGCGGAGACTACAATGAGCAGTTCTTC; CDR3: CASSGDYNEQFF
D: TRBD2; V: TRBV11-2; J: TRBJ2-3; size: NA; DNA: TGTGCCAGCAGCCACGGGACTAGGGCGGATACGCAGTATTTT; CDR3: CASSHGTRADTQYF
D: NA; V: TRBV5-4; J: TRBJ2-1; size: NA; DNA: TGTGCCAGCAGCTTCACAGCTAACAATGAGCAGTTCTTC; CDR3: CASSFTANNEQFF
D: NA; V: TRBV19; J: TRBJ1-3; size: NA; DNA: TGTGCCAGTGGCACCCCAGGTTTCTCTGGAAACACCATATATTTT; CDR3: CASGTPGFSGNTIYF
D: NA; V: TRBV6-5; J: TRBJ1-1; size: NA; DNA: TGTGCCAGCAGTTACTCGGTAGCCTTGAACACTGAAGCTTTCTTT; CDR3: CASSYSVALNTEAFF
D: NA; V: TRBV4-3; J: TRBJ2-1; size: NA; DNA: TGCGCCAGCAGCCACCGCCAGCCAGGGGAGCAGTTCTTC; CDR3: CASSHRQPGEQFF
D: NA; V: TRBV29-1; J: TRBJ1-1; size: NA; DNA: TGCAGCGTTGGCGGACTGATGAACACTGAAGCTTTCTTT; CDR3: CSVGGLMNTEAFF
D: TRBD1; V: TRBV10-2; J: TRBJ1-6; size: NA; DNA: TGCGCCAGCAGGACAGGGGAATCACCCCTCCACTTT; CDR3: CASRTGESPLHF
D: TRBD2; V: TRBV9; J: TRBJ2-5; size: once; DNA: TGTGCCAGCAGCGTAACGGGGGAGGGGGAGACCCAGTACTTC; CDR3: CASSVTGEGETQYF
D: TRBD1; V: TRBV5-1; J: TRBJ1-1; size: NA; DNA: TGCGCCAGCAGCTTAGGAGCTGGGACAGAGAACACTGAAGCTTTCTTT; CDR3: CASSLGAGTENTEAFF
D: NA; V: TRBV7-8; J: TRBJ2-1; size: NA; DNA: TGTGCCAGCAGCTTATCCCCGAGAAGCTCCTACAATGAGCAGTTCTTC; CDR3: CASSLSPRSSYNEQFF
D: NA; V: TRBV3-1/TRBV3-2; J: TRBJ2-1; size: NA; DNA: TGTGCCAGCAGCAGTATACTAGCTTTTCGGGAGCAGTTCTTC; CDR3: CASSSILAFREQFF
D: TRBD2; V: TRBV11-2; J: TRBJ2-7; size: NA; DNA: TGTGCCAGCAGCTTCGGGCTAGCGGGAGCGGGAGTATACGAGCAGTACTTC; CDR3: CASSFGLAGAGVYEQYF
D: TRBD1; V: TRBV9; J: TRBJ1-4; size: NA; DNA: TGTGCCAGCAGCGTAGAGGGGGCCGAAAATGAAAAACTGTTTTTT; CDR3: CASSVEGAENEKLFF
D: NA; V: TRBV5-6; J: TRBJ2-5; size: NA; DNA: TGTGCCAGCAGGAGGTCTCACCAACAAGAGACCCAGTACTTC; CDR3: CASRRSHQQETQYF
D: NA; V: TRBV4-1; J: TRBJ2-6; size: NA; DNA: TGCGCCAGCAGCCAGCCCGTTGGTAGTTTTTTTAGCTCTGGGGCCAACGTCCTGACTTTC; CDR3: CASSQPVGSFFSSGANVLTF
D: TRBD1; V: TRBV18; J: TRBJ1-4; size: NA; DNA: TGTGCCAGCTCACCCCGGACAGGGAGTATGAATGAAAAACTGTTTTTT; CDR3: CASSPRTGSMNEKLFF
D: NA; V: TRBV30; J: TRBJ1-1; size: NA; DNA: TGTGCCTACTCATTTGGCGGGGAGACTGAAGCTTTCTTT; CDR3: CAYSFGGETEAFF
D: TRBD1; V: TRBV18; J: TRBJ2-1; size: NA; DNA: TGTGCCAGCTCACCAACAGGGGGAGGACGCAATGAGCAGTTCTTC; CDR3: CASSPTGGGRNEQFF
D: TRBD2; V: TRBV19; J: TRBJ2-1; size: NA; DNA: TGTGCCAGTACCCTGAGCGGGAGGCAATACAATGAGCAGTTCTTC; CDR3: CASTLSGRQYNEQFF